This T cell receptor beta chain comes out of a study of OX40 agonist ivuxolimab in advanced cancers. Study as a whole: Melanoma, hepatocellular carcinoma, head and neck or renal cell cancer occurred in dose-escalation patients. A male proportion of 82.7% was recorded, with mean age roughly 60 years and range roughly 20 to 90. Patients achieving partial responses numbered three: one hepatocellular carcinoma case and two cutaneous melanoma cases. Study-wide results and limits: On average, a greater number of expanded clones characterised CD8+ T cells relative to CD4+.

Note on this clone: Its antigen is still unknown.

Some clones are missing from TCRdb's copy, which holds only in-frame ones; the method was immunoSEQ multiplex PCR. The sample yields around 60,000 clones, roughly 84% seen once. The V gene lost 4 bases and the J gene lost 3 bases, with 15 bases spanning the gap. Germline CDR1 LNHDA, CDR2 SQIVND (reference sequence). The CDR3 sequence is 15 residues long. The sequencing used CD4+ or CD8+ T cells sorted from blood, collected in a trial of the OX40 agonist ivuxolimab. This TCR was recovered from an adult with an advanced solid tumor such as melanoma, head and neck, liver or kidney cancer. The rearrangement uses TRBV19 and TRBJ1-1; D perhaps matches TRBD1 (5 bases). The CDR3 DNA follows: TGTGCCAGTAGTAGGCCCGGGGCCGGCGACACTGAAGCTTTCTTT. This sequence encodes CASSRPGAGDTEAFF.